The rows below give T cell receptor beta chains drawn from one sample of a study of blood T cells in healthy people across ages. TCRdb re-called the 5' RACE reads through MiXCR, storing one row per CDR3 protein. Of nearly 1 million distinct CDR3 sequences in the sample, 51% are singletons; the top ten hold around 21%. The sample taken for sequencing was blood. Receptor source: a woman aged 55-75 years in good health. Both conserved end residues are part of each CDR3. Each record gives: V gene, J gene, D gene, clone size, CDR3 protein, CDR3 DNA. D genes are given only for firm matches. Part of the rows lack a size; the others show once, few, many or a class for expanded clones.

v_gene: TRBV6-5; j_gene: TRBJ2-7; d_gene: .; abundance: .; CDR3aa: CASKFGQPYEQYF; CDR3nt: TGTGCCAGCAAGTTCGGGCAGCCCTACGAGCAGTACTTC
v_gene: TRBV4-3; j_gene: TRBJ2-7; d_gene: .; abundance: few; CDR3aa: CASSQDWRGLSYEQYF; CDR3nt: TGCGCCAGCAGCCAAGACTGGCGGGGTCTCTCCTACGAGCAGTACTTC
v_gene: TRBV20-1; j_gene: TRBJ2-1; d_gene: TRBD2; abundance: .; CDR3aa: CSARDHRTSGINEQFF; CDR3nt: TGCAGTGCTAGAGATCATAGGACTAGCGGGATCAATGAGCAGTTCTTC
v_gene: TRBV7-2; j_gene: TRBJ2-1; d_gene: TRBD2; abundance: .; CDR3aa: CASSRRAGEQFF; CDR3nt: TGTGCCAGCAGCCGAAGAGCGGGAGAGCAGTTCTTC
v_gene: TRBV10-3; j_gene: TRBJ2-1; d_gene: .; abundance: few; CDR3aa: CAISERVGGGHNNEQFF; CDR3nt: TGTGCCATCAGTGAGAGAGTCGGAGGGGGGCATAACAATGAGCAGTTCTTC
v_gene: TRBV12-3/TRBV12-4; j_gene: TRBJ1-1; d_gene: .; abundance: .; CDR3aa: CASSGTGPGAFF; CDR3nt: TGTGCCAGCAGTGGGACCGGGCCGGGGGCTTTCTTT
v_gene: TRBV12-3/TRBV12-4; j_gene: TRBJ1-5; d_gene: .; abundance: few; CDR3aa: CASAQRVLQPQHF; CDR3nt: TGTGCCAGTGCGCAGAGGGTTCTTCAGCCCCAGCATTTT
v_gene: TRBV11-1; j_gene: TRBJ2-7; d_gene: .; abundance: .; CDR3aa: CASSFEGTWEEQYF; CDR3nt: TGTGCCAGCAGCTTCGAAGGGACCTGGGAAGAGCAGTACTTC
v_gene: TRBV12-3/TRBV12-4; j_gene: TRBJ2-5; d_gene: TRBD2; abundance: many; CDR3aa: CASGIGAGVGETQYF; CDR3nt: TGTGCCAGCGGAATAGGGGCGGGAGTGGGCGAGACCCAGTACTTC
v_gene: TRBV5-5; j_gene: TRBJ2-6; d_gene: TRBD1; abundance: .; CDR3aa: CANSPGQLNSGANVLTF; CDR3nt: TGTGCCAACAGCCCGGGACAGCTTAACTCTGGGGCCAACGTCCTGACTTTC
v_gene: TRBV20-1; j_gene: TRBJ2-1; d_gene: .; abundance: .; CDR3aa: CSAVRLYNEQFF; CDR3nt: TGCAGTGCTGTTCGATTGTACAATGAGCAGTTCTTC
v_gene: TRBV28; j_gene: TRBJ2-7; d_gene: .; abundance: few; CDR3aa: CASRRRASSYEQYF; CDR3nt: TGTGCCAGCAGACGGCGCGCGAGCTCCTACGAGCAGTACTTC
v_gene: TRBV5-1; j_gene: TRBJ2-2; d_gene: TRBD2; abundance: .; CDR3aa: CASSLPSGRSTGELFF; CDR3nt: TGCGCCAGCAGCTTGCCTAGCGGGAGGTCGACCGGGGAGCTGTTTTTT
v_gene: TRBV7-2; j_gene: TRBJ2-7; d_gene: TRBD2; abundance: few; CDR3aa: CASSLLAGEPYEQYF; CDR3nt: TGTGCCAGCAGCTTACTAGCGGGAGAACCCTACGAGCAGTACTTC
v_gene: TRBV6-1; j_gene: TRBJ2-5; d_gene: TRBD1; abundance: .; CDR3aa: CASSDPRGQGETQYF; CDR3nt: TGTGCCAGCAGTGACCCAAGAGGACAGGGCGAGACCCAGTACTTC
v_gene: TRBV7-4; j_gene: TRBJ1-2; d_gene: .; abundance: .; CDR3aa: CASSLEFWQNYGYTF; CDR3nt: TGTGCCAGCAGCTTAGAATTCTGGCAGAACTATGGCTACACCTTC
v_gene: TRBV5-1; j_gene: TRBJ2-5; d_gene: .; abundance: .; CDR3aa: CASSVDLGGGIVVQETQYF; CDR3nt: TGCGCCAGCAGCGTAGACCTAGGGGGGGGGATTGTCGTCCAAGAGACCCAGTACTTC
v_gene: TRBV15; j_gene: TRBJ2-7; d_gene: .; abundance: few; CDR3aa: CATSREGVDSYEQYF; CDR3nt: TGTGCCACCAGCAGAGAAGGTGTCGACAGCTACGAGCAGTACTTC
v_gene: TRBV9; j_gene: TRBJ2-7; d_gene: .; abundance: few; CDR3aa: CASSVVGSLRSEQYF; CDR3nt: TGTGCCAGCAGCGTAGTCGGGAGTCTAAGAAGCGAGCAGTACTTC
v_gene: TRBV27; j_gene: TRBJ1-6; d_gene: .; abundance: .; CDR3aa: CASSSGFSPLHF; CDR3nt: TGTGCCAGCAGTTCAGGGTTTTCACCCCTCCACTTT
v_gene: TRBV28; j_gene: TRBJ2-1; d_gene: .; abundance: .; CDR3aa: CASGLGPIYEQFF; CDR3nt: TGTGCCAGCGGGCTAGGACCCATTTATGAGCAGTTCTTC
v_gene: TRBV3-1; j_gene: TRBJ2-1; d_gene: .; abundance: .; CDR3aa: CASSLGQFQEQFF; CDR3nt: TGTGCCAGCAGCCTTGGACAGTTCCAAGAGCAGTTCTTC
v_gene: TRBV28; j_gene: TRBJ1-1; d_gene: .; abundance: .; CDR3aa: CASSLDSISQAFF; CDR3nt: TGTGCCAGCAGTTTGGACAGTATTTCCCAAGCTTTCTTT
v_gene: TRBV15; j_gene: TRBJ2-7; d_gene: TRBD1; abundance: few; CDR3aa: CATSRDRGHEQYF; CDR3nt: TGTGCCACCAGCAGAGACAGGGGGCATGAGCAGTACTTC
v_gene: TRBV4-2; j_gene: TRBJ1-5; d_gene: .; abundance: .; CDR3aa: CASSQEGLVTQPQHF; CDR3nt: TGTGCCAGCAGCCAAGAAGGGCTCGTAACACAGCCCCAGCATTTT
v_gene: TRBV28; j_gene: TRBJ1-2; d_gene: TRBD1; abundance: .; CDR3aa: CASALGTVRTYGYTF; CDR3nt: TGTGCCAGCGCCCTGGGGACAGTTCGAACGTATGGCTACACCTTC
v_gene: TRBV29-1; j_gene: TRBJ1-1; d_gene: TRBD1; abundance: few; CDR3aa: CSVARTGDTEAFF; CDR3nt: TGCAGCGTTGCCCGAACAGGGGACACTGAAGCTTTCTTT
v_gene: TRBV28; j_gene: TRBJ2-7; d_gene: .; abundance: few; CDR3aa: CASSPFRERVYEQYF; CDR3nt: TGTGCCAGCAGTCCATTTCGGGAACGTGTTTACGAGCAGTACTTC